This TCR beta chain is drawn from a study of blood T cell repertoires in COVID-19. Study-wide background: Whether acute or convalescent, the COVID-19 samples came from the United States, Italy and Spain.

This clone was picked up many times. Only in-frame clones appear in the TCRdb table, and some are missing; sequencing was by immunoSEQ multiplex PCR. The table lists 200,000 to 250,000 clones, about nine tenths of them singletons. The sequencing input was peripheral blood. The receptor's source is a man between 45 and 60 years old with acute or convalescent COVID-19.

The CDR3 region has the DNA TGTGCCAGTACCCGCGACAGGGGCCGAGGAAACACCATATATTTT. This encodes CASTRDRGRGNTIYF. The V and J genes are TRBV19 and TRBJ1-3; 8 bases fit TRBD1. CDR3 length: 15 amino acids. Germline lookup yields CDR1 LNHDA and CDR2 SQIVND (reference sequence). V was clipped by 7 bases and J by 4 bases; unmatched bases: 9. Combining the CDR3 with reference TRBV19 and TRBJ1-3 gives the whole variable domain DGGITQSPKYLFRKEGQNVTLSCEQNLNHDAMYWYRQDPGQGLRLIYYSQIVNDFQKGDIAEGYSVSREKKESFPLTVTSAQKNPTAFYLCASTRDRGRGNTIYFGEGSWLTVV.